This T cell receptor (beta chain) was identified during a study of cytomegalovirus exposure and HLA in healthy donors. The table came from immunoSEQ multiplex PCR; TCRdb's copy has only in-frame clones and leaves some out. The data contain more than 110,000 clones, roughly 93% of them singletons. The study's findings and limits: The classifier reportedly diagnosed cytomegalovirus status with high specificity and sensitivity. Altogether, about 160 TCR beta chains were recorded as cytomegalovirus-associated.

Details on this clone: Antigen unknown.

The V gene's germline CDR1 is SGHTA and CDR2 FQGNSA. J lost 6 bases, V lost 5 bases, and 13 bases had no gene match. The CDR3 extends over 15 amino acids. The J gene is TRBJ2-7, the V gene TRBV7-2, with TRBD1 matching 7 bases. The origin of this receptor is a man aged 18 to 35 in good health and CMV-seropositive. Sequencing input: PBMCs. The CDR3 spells CASSPDRDHLSEQYF. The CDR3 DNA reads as TGTGCCAGCAGCCCAGACAGGGATCATCTATCCGAGCAGTACTTC.